This note documents a single T cell receptor (beta chain) sequence. TCRdb re-called the RT-PCR reads through MiXCR, storing one row per CDR3 protein. Among 45,000 to 65,000 distinct CDR3 sequences, about 14% were seen once, and the ten largest hold less than 35%. This sample is part of a study of patients and donors after allogeneic stem cell transplantation. The CDR3 extends over 15 amino acids. After removal of 5 bases from V and 3 bases from J, the junction contained 4 bases not matched to a gene. Per the germline V gene, CDR1 is MNHEY and CDR2 is SMNVEV (reference sequence). The sequence was collected from a human donor who was either an allogeneic HSCT recipient or a stem cell or donor lymphocyte infusion donor (not recorded which). It is not recorded whose cells these are; they may come from a transplant donor. The chain is built from TRBV27 and TRBJ2-7, with TRBD2 matching 13 bases. Sequenced: blood, either unsorted or a sorted T cell fraction (not recorded which). CDR3 sequence (DNA): TGTGCCAGCAGTATAGGGACTAGCGGGGACTACGAGCAGTACTTC. Encoded protein: CASSIGTSGDYEQYF.